This TCR beta chain was observed in a study of response to subunit inactivated influenza vaccine. Study conclusions and caveats: Researchers suggested that each seasonal influenza vaccination recruits few new T cells.

TCRdb reprocessed the RT-PCR reads via MiXCR and lists one record per CDR3 protein. This sample has 450,000 to 500,000 distinct CDR3 sequences, with over 9.5% found just once. The table lists this clonotype with a few counts. Its target is unknown. This CDR3 has 16 amino acids. CDR1 SGHAT and CDR2 FQNNGV come from the germline V gene. V was shortened by 6 bases and J by 3 bases, with 21 bases between the two germline ends. This specimen was PBMCs from blood, taken about 40 days after vaccination. V is TRBV11-2 and J is TRBJ2-7; the D gene is possibly TRBD1 (6 bases). The TCR was taken from a man aged 45 to 65 who received an inactivated influenza vaccine. The CDR3 region is CASRLPYGQNSYEQYF. CDR3 coding DNA: TGTGCCAGCAGATTGCCGTACGGACAGAATAGCTACGAGCAGTACTTC.